The clone carrying this T cell receptor beta chain was seen many times. What it binds is unknown. Uncontrolled infection, other autoimmune disease, pregnancy or lactation barred patients from enrollment. The diagnostic basis comprised clinical symptoms, serum thyroxine and TRAb, thyroid ultrasound and orbital computed tomography. The source of the sample is a study of T cells in Graves' hyperthyroidism and ophthalmopathy. The study, taken as a whole, reports: The blood repertoire included most of the expanded thyroid clonotypes above 0.001.

CDR3 length: 16 amino acids. CDR1 is SGHTA and CDR2 is FQGNSA in the germline V gene. The J segment lost 2 bases and the V segment lost 5 bases, leaving 11 bases of the junction unmatched. Amplification of TCR beta CDR3 regions used RNA as the template. First-round RT-PCR targeting the TCR CDR3 was performed with the HTBI primer set. TCRdb called the multiplex PCR reads again in MiXCR, with one record for every CDR3 protein. Here the sample spans 550,000 to 600,000 distinct CDR3 sequences, approximately 44% being singletons. V gene TRBV7-2 combines with J gene TRBJ1-2; 7 bases map to TRBD1. This TCR was sampled from an adult woman with Graves' disease, either hyperthyroidism or ophthalmopathy (not recorded which). The sample taken for sequencing was peripheral blood or thyroid tissue (not recorded which). The DNA of the CDR3 is TGTGCCAGCAGCCCAGACGGGACAGCTCTAAACTATGGCTACACCTTC. Protein sequence: CASSPDGTALNYGYTF.